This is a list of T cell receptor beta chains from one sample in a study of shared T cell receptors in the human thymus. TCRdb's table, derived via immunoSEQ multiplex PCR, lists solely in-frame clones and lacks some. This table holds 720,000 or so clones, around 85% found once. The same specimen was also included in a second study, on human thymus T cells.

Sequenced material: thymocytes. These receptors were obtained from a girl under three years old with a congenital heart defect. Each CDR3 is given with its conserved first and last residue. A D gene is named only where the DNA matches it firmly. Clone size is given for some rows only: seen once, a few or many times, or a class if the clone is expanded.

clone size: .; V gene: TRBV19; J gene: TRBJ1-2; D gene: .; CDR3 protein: CASREGPANYGYTF; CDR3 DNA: TGTGCCAGTAGAGAGGGCCCAGCTAACTATGGCTACACCTTC
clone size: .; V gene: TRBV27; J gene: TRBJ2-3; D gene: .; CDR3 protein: CASSLRAPSSTDTQYF; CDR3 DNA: TGTGCCAGCAGTTTAAGAGCCCCGTCTAGCACAGATACGCAGTATTTT
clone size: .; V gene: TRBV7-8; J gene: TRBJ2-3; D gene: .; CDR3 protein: CASSLGRGHLTDTQYF; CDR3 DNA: TGTGCCAGCAGCTTAGGTCGGGGACACCTAACAGATACGCAGTATTTT
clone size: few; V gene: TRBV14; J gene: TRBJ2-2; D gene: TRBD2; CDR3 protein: CASSLFAGVKSELFF; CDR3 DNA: TGTGCCAGCAGCCTGTTCGCGGGGGTAAAGAGCGAGCTGTTTTTT
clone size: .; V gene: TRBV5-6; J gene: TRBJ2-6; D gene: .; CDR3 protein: CASSWGGQYSGANVLTF; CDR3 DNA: TGTGCCAGCAGCTGGGGAGGCCAATACTCTGGGGCCAACGTCCTGACTTTC
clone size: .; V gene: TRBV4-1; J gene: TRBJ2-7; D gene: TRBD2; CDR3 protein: CASSPRSGLAGVSYEQYF; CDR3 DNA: TGCGCCAGCAGCCCGAGGTCGGGACTAGCGGGGGTCTCCTACGAGCAGTACTTC
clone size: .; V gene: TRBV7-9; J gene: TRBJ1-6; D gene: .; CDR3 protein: CASSLGTSNSPLHF; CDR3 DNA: TGTGCCAGCAGCTTAGGGACATCTAATTCACCCCTCCACTTT
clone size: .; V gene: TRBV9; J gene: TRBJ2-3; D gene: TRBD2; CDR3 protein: CASSAGLAGYTDTQYF; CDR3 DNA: TGTGCCAGCAGCGCGGGACTAGCGGGGTACACAGATACGCAGTATTTT
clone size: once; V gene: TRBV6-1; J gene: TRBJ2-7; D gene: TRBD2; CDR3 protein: CASARPVHPRGVQYF; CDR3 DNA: TGTGCCAGCGCGCGACCGGTACATCCGCGGGGGGTGCAGTACTTC
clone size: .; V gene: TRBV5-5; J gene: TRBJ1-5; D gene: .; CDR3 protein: CASSLGEYISGEPQHF; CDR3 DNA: TGTGCCAGCAGCTTGGGGGAGTATATCTCAGGGGAGCCCCAGCATTTT
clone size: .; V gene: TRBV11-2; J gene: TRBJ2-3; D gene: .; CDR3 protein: CASSFSSGVDTQYF; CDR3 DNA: TGTGCCAGCAGCTTCTCGTCAGGGGTAGATACGCAGTATTTT
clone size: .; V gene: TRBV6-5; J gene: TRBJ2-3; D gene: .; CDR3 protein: CASSYLGSGDTQYF; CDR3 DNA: TGTGCCAGCAGTTACTTGGGGTCAGGGGATACGCAGTATTTT
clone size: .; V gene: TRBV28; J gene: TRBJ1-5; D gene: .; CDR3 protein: CASSFPGQPQHF; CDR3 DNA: TGTGCCAGCAGTTTTCCAGGGCAGCCCCAGCATTTT
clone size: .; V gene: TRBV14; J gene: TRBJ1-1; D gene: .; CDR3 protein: CASSQSAEAFF; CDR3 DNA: TGTGCCAGCAGCCAATCAGCTGAAGCTTTCTTT
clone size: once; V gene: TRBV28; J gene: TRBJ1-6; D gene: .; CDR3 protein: CASSGGNNSPLHF; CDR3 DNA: TGTGCCAGCAGTGGAGGGAATAATTCCCCCCTCCACTTT
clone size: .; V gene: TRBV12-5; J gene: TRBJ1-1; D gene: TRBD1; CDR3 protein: CASGPNRGDWNTEAFF; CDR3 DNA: TGTGCTAGTGGCCCCAACAGGGGAGATTGGAACACTGAAGCTTTCTTT
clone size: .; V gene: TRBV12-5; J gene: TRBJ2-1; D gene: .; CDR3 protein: CASGRDGRSSYNEQFF; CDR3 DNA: TGTGCTAGTGGCAGGGACGGGAGAAGCTCCTACAATGAGCAGTTCTTC
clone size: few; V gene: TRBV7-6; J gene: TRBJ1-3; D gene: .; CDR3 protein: CASTNSRHGNSGNTIYF; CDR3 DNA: TGTGCCAGCACCAATTCGCGGCACGGGAACTCTGGAAACACCATATATTTT
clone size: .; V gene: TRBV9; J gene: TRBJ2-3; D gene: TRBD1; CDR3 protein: CASSVWTGVEWDTQYF; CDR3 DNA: TGTGCCAGCAGCGTCTGGACAGGAGTTGAATGGGATACGCAGTATTTT
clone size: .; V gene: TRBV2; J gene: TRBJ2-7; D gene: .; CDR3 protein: CASSDPSGRLLGIGCYEQYF; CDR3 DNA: TGTGCCAGCAGTGACCCCTCAGGGCGCCTTCTTGGTATAGGGTGCTACGAGCAGTACTTC
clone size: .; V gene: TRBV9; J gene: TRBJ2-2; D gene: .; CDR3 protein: CASSQGSTGELFF; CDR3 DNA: TGTGCCAGCAGCCAGGGGAGCACCGGGGAGCTGTTTTTT
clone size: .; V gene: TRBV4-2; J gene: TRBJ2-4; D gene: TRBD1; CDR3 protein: CASSPPGQGASGGKNIQYF; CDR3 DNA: TGTGCCAGCAGCCCACCGGGACAGGGGGCGAGTGGGGGCAAAAACATTCAGTACTTC
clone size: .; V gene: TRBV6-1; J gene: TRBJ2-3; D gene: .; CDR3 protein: CASSVSGSDTQYF; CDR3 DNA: TGTGCCAGCAGTGTATCAGGGTCAGATACGCAGTATTTT
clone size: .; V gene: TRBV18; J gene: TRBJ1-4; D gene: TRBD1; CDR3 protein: CASSLTGINEKLFF; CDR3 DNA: TGTGCCAGCTCACTGACAGGGATTAATGAAAAACTGTTTTTT
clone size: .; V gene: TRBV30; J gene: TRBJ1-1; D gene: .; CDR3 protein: CASGGAFRVMNTEAFF; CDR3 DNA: TGTGCCTCGGGCGGGGCATTCAGGGTCATGAACACTGAAGCTTTCTTT
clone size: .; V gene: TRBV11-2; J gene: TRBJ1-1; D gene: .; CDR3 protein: CASSLNPGRDTEAFF; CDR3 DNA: TGTGCCAGCAGCTTAAATCCAGGGAGGGACACTGAAGCTTTCTTT
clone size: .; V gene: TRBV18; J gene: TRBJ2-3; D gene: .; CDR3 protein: CASSFLSRQFSTDTQYF; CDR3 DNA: TGTGCCAGCTCATTCCTAAGCCGCCAATTTAGCACAGATACGCAGTATTTT
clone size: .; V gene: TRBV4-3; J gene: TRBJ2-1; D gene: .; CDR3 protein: CASSQDRIGGRPGINEQFF; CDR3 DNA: TGCGCCAGCAGCCAAGATCGAATAGGGGGACGGCCGGGTATCAATGAGCAGTTCTTC
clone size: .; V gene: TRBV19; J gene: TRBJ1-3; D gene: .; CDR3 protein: CASSSRELGNTIYF; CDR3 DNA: TGTGCCAGTAGCTCCCGGGAGTTAGGAAACACCATATATTTT
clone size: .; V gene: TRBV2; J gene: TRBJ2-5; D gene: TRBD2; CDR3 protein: CASSRGGAGVETQYF; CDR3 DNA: TGTGCCAGCAGCCGGGGGGGAGCGGGGGTAGAGACCCAGTACTTC
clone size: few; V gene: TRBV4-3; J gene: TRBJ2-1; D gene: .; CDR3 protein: CASSRYPPRQRTPYNEQFF; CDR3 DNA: TGCGCCAGCAGCCGCTATCCTCCGCGCCAGCGGACTCCCTACAATGAGCAGTTCTTC
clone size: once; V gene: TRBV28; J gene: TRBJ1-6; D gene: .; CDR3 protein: CASSLFFGHYNSPLHF; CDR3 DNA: TGTGCCAGCAGTTTATTCTTTGGACACTATAATTCACCCCTCCACTTT
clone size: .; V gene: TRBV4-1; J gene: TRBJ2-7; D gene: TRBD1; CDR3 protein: CASSQPPDREVYEQYF; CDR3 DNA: TGCGCCAGCAGCCAACCGCCGGACAGGGAAGTCTACGAGCAGTACTTC